This T cell receptor beta chain was identified during a study of blood T cell repertoires in COVID-19. The CDR3 has 14 amino acids. The V gene end was trimmed by 2 bases and the J gene end by 7 bases; junction bases not matched to a gene: 3. CDR1 is SGHTA, CDR2 FQGTGA, per germline. The data were produced by immunoSEQ multiplex PCR, yet TCRdb's version contains in-frame clones alone and is incomplete. The sample lists roughly 200,000 clones, approximately 86% occurring once. The material sequenced was peripheral blood. The receptor comes from a man between 40 and 49 years old with active or convalescent COVID-19. This rearrangement joins TRBV7-3 to TRBJ1-2; 11 bases align to TRBD1. The CDR3 DNA follows: TGTGCCAGCAGCTTAGTTGGGACAGGGGGTGGCTACACCTTC. This translates into CASSLVGTGGGYTF.